Included here is one TCR beta chain sequence, with context. The record originates from a study of cytomegalovirus exposure and HLA in healthy donors. The table came from immunoSEQ multiplex PCR; TCRdb's copy has only in-frame clones and leaves some out. The data hold about 260,000 clones, with 90% observed a single time. This CDR3 is built from 15 residues. Per the germline V gene, CDR1 is LNHDA and CDR2 is SQIVND (reference sequence). Losses at the gene ends were 10 bases for V and 7 bases for J; bases not matched to a gene: 15. Sequenced material: PBMCs. The chain couples TRBV19 to TRBJ2-1; 8 bases match TRBD2. The origin of this receptor is a woman aged 30 to 39 in good health and CMV-seronegative. For the CDR3, the DNA is TGTGCCACCGACGGGGTTAGCGGGATTAGTAATGAGCAGTTCTTC. Translation gives CATDGVSGISNEQFF.